This note documents a single T cell receptor beta chain sequence. The target antigen is unknown. Those patients with uncontrolled infection, other autoimmune disease, pregnancy or lactation were excluded. The sample belongs to a study of T cells in Graves' hyperthyroidism and ophthalmopathy. General study results and limits: Blood shared most expanded thyroid clonotypes above 0.001.

The CDR3 has 13 amino acids. V lost 1 base to trimming and J lost 4 bases, with 6 bases between them. The germline gives CDR1 SGHVS, CDR2 FQNEAQ. Amplified TCR beta CDR3 regions derived from RNA transcripts. Initially, a first-round RT-PCR of the TCR CDR3 employed the HTBI primer set. One entry per CDR3 protein, called by TCRdb with MiXCR from the multiplex PCR reads. The sample consists of more than 500,000 distinct CDR3 sequences, 46% of them appearing once. The TCR originated in an adult woman with Graves' disease, either hyperthyroidism or ophthalmopathy (not recorded which). Sample: peripheral blood or thyroid tissue (not recorded which). This chain links TRBV7-8 with TRBJ2-3, with D perhaps matching TRBD1 (5 bases). The CDR3 sequence is CASSLVGADTQYF. CDR3 sequence (DNA): TGTGCCAGCAGCTTAGTAGGGGCAGATACGCAGTATTTT.